This TCR beta chain was documented in a study of blood T cell repertoires in COVID-19. At the level of the study: Collection of acute and convalescent COVID-19 samples took place in the United States, Italy and Spain. From T cells, B-cell-depleted T cells, or PBMCs came the material, which was cDNA or gDNA.

Measured with immunoSEQ multiplex PCR; TCRdb has only the in-frame clones, and not every one. The sample comprises about 210,000 clones, about 91% of which are singletons, and around 1.2% rests with the top ten. A single count supports this clone. Sequencing input: peripheral blood. The receptor was derived from a man aged 25-45 years with acute or convalescent COVID-19.

The CDR3: CASSSRLAAPYNEQFF. The CDR3 bases are TGTGCCAGCAGCTCCCGACTAGCGGCTCCATACAATGAGCAGTTCTTC. The chain joins TRBV9 to TRBJ2-1; 9 bases agree with TRBD2. Germline CDR1 SGDLS, CDR2 YYNGEE. V shed 4 bases, J shed 4 bases, and the junction held 9 bases outside the gene matches. This CDR3 has 16 amino acids. The full variable domain, completed using reference TRBV9 and TRBJ2-1, is DSGVTQTPKHLITATGQRVTLRCSPRSGDLSVYWYQQSLDQGLQFLIQYYNGEERAKGNILERFSAQQFPDLHSELNLSSLELGDSALYFCASSSRLAAPYNEQFFGPGTRLTVL.